These 18 T cell receptor beta chains share one sample of origin, sequenced in a study of control samples from healthy donors and cancer patients. Clones were sequenced by immunoSEQ multiplex PCR, and TCRdb holds only the in-frame ones, with some missing. The sample carries 100,000 to 150,000 clones, 75% to 95% recorded once. Sequencing was performed on blood. These TCRs come from a man aged 35-49 years in good health.

The chain is built from TRBV9 and TRBJ2-3; D not resolved. The ends were cut back, 3 bases at V and 5 bases at J, with 10 bases in the middle. The germline V gene has CDR1 SGDLS and CDR2 YYNGEE. The CDR3 covers 13 residues. CDR3 protein: CASSASLRDTQYF. CDR3 coding DNA: TGTGCCAGCAGCGCCTCACTTCGAGATACGCAGTATTTT.

The chain combines TRBV3-1 (or the pseudogene TRBV3-2) with TRBJ2-7; 7 nucleotides agree with TRBD2. CDR1 is LGHDT, CDR2 YNNKEL, per germline (reference sequence). Trimming at V came to 1 base and at J to 2 bases, leaving 8 bases not matched to a gene. The CDR3 is 16 residues long. CDR3 bases: TGTGCCAGCAGCCAAGCCCTATACCGGGGGGCCTACGAGCAGTACTTC. This sequence encodes CASSQALYRGAYEQYF.

The J gene is TRBJ1-2, the V gene TRBV7-2, with TRBD1 matching 10 bases. This CDR3 is 14 amino acids long. Germline loops: CDR1 SGHTA, CDR2 FQGNSA. V lost 6 bases to trimming and J lost 7 bases; unmatched junction nucleotides: 8. CDR3 DNA: TGTGCCAGCAGTTACCAGACAGGGGGCGGTGGCTACACCTTC. Amino acid sequence: CASSYQTGGGGYTF.

The chain recombines TRBV29-1 with TRBJ2-7; D remains ambiguous. In germline, CDR1 is SQVTM, CDR2 ANQGSEA. V lost 5 bases, J lost 8 bases, and 22 bases lay in between. This CDR3 is 14 amino acids long. CDR3 sequence reads: CSVSTTAIQSQQYF. In nucleotides, the CDR3 is TGCAGCGTTTCTACAACCGCGATCCAGAGTCAGCAGTACTTC.

V is TRBV5-1 and J is TRBJ2-3; maybe TRBD2 (5 bases). The V gene's germline CDR1 is SGHRS and CDR2 YFSETQ. V was clipped by 1 base and J by 6 bases, with 6 bases between them. CDR3 length equals 12 residues. CDR3 coding DNA: TGCGCCAGCAGCTTGTCGGGGGATACGCAGTATTTT. Translating it yields CASSLSGDTQYF.

This rearrangement joins TRBV18 to TRBJ1-2, with 7 nucleotides matching TRBD1. Germline CDR1 KGHSH, CDR2 LQKENI. This CDR3 region has 14 residues. The trim removed 2 bases at V and 2 bases at J, leaving 2 bases unmatched. The CDR3 nucleotides read TGTGCCAGCTCACCAGGGACAGCCAACTATGGCTACACCTTC. As protein: CASSPGTANYGYTF.

This clone was seen only a few times. This chain links TRBV3-1 (or the pseudogene TRBV3-2) with TRBJ1-4; D is undetermined. V was trimmed by 1 base and J by 3 bases, leaving 12 bases between them. Germline CDR1 LGHDT, CDR2 YNNKEL (reference sequence). The CDR3 runs 16 residues. CDR3 nucleotide sequence: TGTGCCAGCAGCCAAGGGGGTAATACGGCTAATGAAAAACTGTTTTTT. Encoded protein: CASSQGGNTANEKLFF.

This clone has a single count. The chain has TRBV7-9 and TRBJ2-7; TRBD1 matches 9 bases. Trimming at V came to 5 bases and at J to 3 bases, leaving 5 bases not matched to a gene. Germline V lookup: CDR1 SEHNR, CDR2 FQNEAQ (reference sequence). The CDR3 has 14 residues. CDR3 bases: TGTGCCAGCAGCACAGGACAGGGGATCTACGAGCAGTACTTC. Amino acids: CASSTGQGIYEQYF.

This chain connects TRBV7-6 to TRBJ2-7; 9 nucleotides line up with TRBD2. Per germline, CDR1 SGHVS and CDR2 FNYEAQ. V was pared by 1 base and J by 4 bases, with 5 bases of the junction left unmatched. The CDR3 consists of 15 residues. This CDR3 is CASSLGSGGEYEQYF. The CDR3 DNA reads as TGTGCCAGCAGCTTAGGTAGCGGGGGAGAATACGAGCAGTACTTC.

The chain employs TRBV6-5 and TRBJ1-6; 9 bases align to TRBD1. CDR1 MNHEY and CDR2 SVGAGI come from the germline V gene. V was clipped by 6 bases and J by 7 bases; unmatched bases: 4. This CDR3 is built from 14 residues. The CDR3: CASSAGTGNSPLHF. The CDR3 nucleotides read TGTGCCAGCAGCGCCGGGACAGGGAATTCACCCCTCCACTTT.

This clone appeared a single time. The V call is TRBV6-2 or TRBV6-3, the J call TRBJ2-3, with D possibly matching TRBD2 (6 bases). The germline V gene encodes CDR1 MNHEY and CDR2 SVGEGT. The CDR3 length is 15 residues. V lost 4 bases and J 4 bases, leaving 15 bases between the germline ends. CDR3 coding DNA: TGTGCCAGCAGTTCGGGACTCGGTAGGCCAGATACGCAGTATTTT. Translated, it gives CASSSGLGRPDTQYF.

V is TRBV5-3 and J is TRBJ2-5, with D possibly being TRBD1 (6 bases). TRBV5-3 is flagged as an ORF with uncertain function. The V end lost 1 base, the J end lost 5 bases, and 15 bases lay between the germline ends. The CDR3 contains 15 residues. CDR3 amino acids: CARSLRYGGSETQYF. CDR3 DNA: TGTGCCAGAAGCTTGCGATATGGGGGCTCGGAGACCCAGTACTTC.

The chain employs TRBV9 and TRBJ2-2, with 7 bases fitting TRBD2. The J segment lost 6 bases and the V segment lost 5 bases, leaving 13 bases of the junction unmatched. The CDR3 runs to 16 residues. Germline V gene lookup returns CDR1 SGDLS and CDR2 YYNGEE. CDR3 protein: CASRPGPSGVPGELFF. The CDR3, as DNA: TGTGCCAGCAGACCCGGGCCAAGCGGGGTCCCCGGGGAGCTGTTTTTT.

The gene calls are TRBV11-2 and TRBJ2-5; possibly TRBD2 for D (5 bases). Trimming pared 1 base from V and 5 bases from J, leaving 11 bases between. Germline CDR1 SGHAT, CDR2 FQNNGV. The CDR3 consists of 14 residues. The chain's CDR3 is CASSLVRVRETQYF. Written as DNA, the CDR3 is TGTGCCAGCAGCTTAGTGCGGGTTCGGGAGACCCAGTACTTC. Together with reference TRBV11-2 and TRBJ2-5, the CDR3 gives the full variable domain: EAGVAQSPRYKIIEKRQSVAFWCNPISGHATLYWYQQILGQGPKLLIQFQNNGVVDDSQLPKDRFSAERLKGVDSTLKIQPAKLEDSAVYLCASSLVRVRETQYFGPGTRLLVL.

CDR3 amino acids: CASSITLYSNQPQHF. CDR3 sequence (DNA): TGTGCCAGTAGTATAACCCTCTATAGCAATCAGCCCCAGCATTTT. The V call is TRBV19, the J call TRBJ1-5; D is ambiguous. The germline CDR1 and CDR2 sequences are LNHDA and SQIVND (reference sequence). Trimming removed 2 bases from V and 0 bases from J, with 8 bases in between. This CDR3 is built from 15 residues.

The rearrangement joins TRBV5-1 to TRBJ1-2; TRBD1 aligns across 9 bases. V shed 0 bases and J 6 bases; nucleotides not matched to a gene: 6. Germline assignment: CDR1 SGHRS and CDR2 YFSETQ. The CDR3 is 15 residues long. This chain's CDR3 is CASSLGTQGAHGYTF. CDR3 coding DNA: TGCGCCAGCAGCTTGGGCACACAGGGGGCGCATGGCTACACCTTC.

This clone has just one count. The chain carries TRBV7-2 and TRBJ2-3; weak D call: TRBD2 (6 bases). The germline V gene has CDR1 SGHTA and CDR2 FQGNSA. The CDR3 totals 16 residues. Trimming removed 1 base from V and 0 bases from J, with 11 bases in between. In DNA form, the CDR3 reads TGTGCCAGCAGCTTAGGGCGGGGTGTTAGCACAGATACGCAGTATTTT. Its translation is CASSLGRGVSTDTQYF.

V usage is TRBV6-6 and J usage is TRBJ2-7; the match to TRBD2 covers 11 bases. Germline V gives CDR1 MNHNY, CDR2 SVGAGI (reference sequence). The V and J ends lost 7 bases and 2 bases, in that order; junction bases with no gene match: 4. This CDR3 is built from 14 residues. The CDR3 loop is CASTGLAGPYEQYF. The CDR3 nucleotides read TGTGCCAGCACCGGACTAGCGGGTCCCTACGAGCAGTACTTC.